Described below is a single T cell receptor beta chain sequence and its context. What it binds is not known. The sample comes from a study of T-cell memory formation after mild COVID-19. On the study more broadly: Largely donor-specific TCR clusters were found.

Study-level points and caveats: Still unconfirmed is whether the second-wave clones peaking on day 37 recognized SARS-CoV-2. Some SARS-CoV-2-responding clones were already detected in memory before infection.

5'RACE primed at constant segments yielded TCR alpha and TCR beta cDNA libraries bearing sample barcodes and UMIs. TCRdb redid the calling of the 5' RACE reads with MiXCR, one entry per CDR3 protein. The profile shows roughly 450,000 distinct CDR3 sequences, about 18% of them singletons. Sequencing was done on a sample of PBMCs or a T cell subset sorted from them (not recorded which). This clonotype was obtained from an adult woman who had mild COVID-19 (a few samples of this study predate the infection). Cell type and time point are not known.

The CDR3 is CASSLEGRGPHEQYF. The CDR3, as DNA: TGTGCCAGCAGCTTGGAAGGACGCGGACCCCACGAGCAGTACTTC. This sequence joins TRBV5-6 and TRBJ2-7; D is unresolved. With 0 bases removed from V and 5 bases from J, the gap between germline ends came to 15 bases. Germline V gene lookup returns CDR1 SGHDT and CDR2 YYEEEE. The CDR3 contains 15 residues.